This T cell receptor beta chain was captured in a study of T cells after posttransplantation cyclophosphamide. Study results and limitations: Tissue-infiltrating T cells from skin or gut overlapped little with blood T cells. Recipient CMV seropositivity and CMV reactivation strongly tracked TRB clonality.

Here immunoSEQ multiplex PCR was the method, and the copy in TCRdb shows in-frame clones only, minus some. Captured here are roughly 7,400 clones, none seen once; the top ten comprise about 10%. Cyclophosphamide on days +3 and +4 followed busulfan-fludarabine conditioning and a marrow graft. CDR1 and CDR2 (germline): SQVTM, ANQGSEA. This CDR3 is built from 15 residues. J was trimmed by 1 base and V by 7 bases; bases with no gene match: 12. This clone was seen only a few times. The antigen is undetermined. The sequencing used PBMCs, collected after allogeneic stem cell transplant with posttransplant cyclophosphamide. This chain uses TRBV29-1 with TRBJ2-5; 7 positions agree with TRBD1. The source is a female patient aged 45 to 65 who received an allogeneic stem cell transplant from a related donor, was CMV-positive, and had no GVHD. A share of the T cells may be of graft donor origin. The CDR3 DNA reads TGCAGCGGCCGAAGGGGCCGGGACAGCCAAGAGACCCAGTACTTC. Amino acids: CSGRRGRDSQETQYF.